This T cell receptor beta chain was documented in a study of response to subunit inactivated influenza vaccine. Each CDR3 protein gets one entry after TCRdb re-called the RT-PCR reads with MiXCR. The sample records hundreds of thousands of distinct CDR3 sequences, about 15% being singletons. This clonotype appeared a few times. Its antigen is unknown. There are 14 residues in the CDR3. V was clipped by 8 bases and J by 1 base, with 13 bases between them. Germline values: CDR1 SEHNR, CDR2 FQNEAQ (reference sequence). Overall study findings and caveats: Authors suggested that a seasonal influenza vaccination recruits few new T cells each time.

This sequence originates from a man aged 50-60 years who received an inactivated influenza vaccine. The J gene is TRBJ2-3, the V gene TRBV7-9; perhaps TRBD2 as D (5 bases). This specimen was PBMCs from blood, taken 14 to 15 days before vaccination. The CDR3 is CASGRPGGTDTQYF. The CDR3 DNA reads TGTGCCAGCGGCAGACCCGGGGGCACAGATACGCAGTATTTT.